Below are 7 T cell receptor beta chains sequenced from a single sample in a study of blood T cell repertoires in COVID-19. The table came from immunoSEQ multiplex PCR; TCRdb's copy has only in-frame clones and leaves some out. The sample yields some 490,000 clones, 70% to 90% seen once. Sequenced input: PBMCs or T cells enriched from blood (not recorded which). The source is a woman aged 60-75 years who had recovered from COVID-19.

The chain uses TRBV5-1 and TRBJ2-1, with 9 bases lining up with TRBD1. This CDR3 is 17 amino acids long. Trimming took 0 bases from V and 6 from J; bases not matched to a gene: 10. Germline lookup yields CDR1 SGHRS and CDR2 YFSETQ. The CDR3, as DNA: TGCGCCAGCAGCTTGGCCGGGACAGGGAGCGAGATCAATGAGCAGTTCTTC. It codes for CASSLAGTGSEINEQFF.

The V and J genes are TRBV18 and TRBJ1-1; D not certain. CDR3 length: 15 amino acids. Looked up from germline, CDR1 is KGHSH and CDR2 is LQKENI. Trimming removed 0 bases at V and 0 bases at J, with 8 bases between. CDR3 sequence reads: CASSPPQSLNTEAFF. In DNA form, the CDR3 reads TGTGCCAGCTCACCACCACAGAGTTTGAACACTGAAGCTTTCTTT. The full variable domain, its missing parts supplied by reference TRBV18 and TRBJ1-1, is NAGVMQNPRHLVRRRGQEARLRCSPMKGHSHVYWYRQLPEEGLKFMVYLQKENIIDESGMPKERFSAEFPKEGPSILRIQQVVRGDSAAYFCASSPPQSLNTEAFFGQGTRLTVV.

This chain joins TRBV24-1 and TRBJ1-6; D is perhaps TRBD1 (6 bases). The CDR3 loop spans 16 amino acids. V dropped 10 bases and J dropped 0 bases, with 15 bases sitting between them. Germline V gene sequence: CDR1 KGHDR, CDR2 SFDVKD. In nucleotides, the CDR3 is TGTGCCACACAGGGATTCTCCCCCTCCTATAATTCACCCCTCCACTTT. Encoded protein: CATQGFSPSYNSPLHF.

The genes are TRBV27 and TRBJ2-1; D is uncertain. The CDR3 is made up of 14 amino acids. Germline CDR1 is MNHEY and CDR2 is SMNVEV (reference sequence). Trimming took off 4 bases at V and 2 bases at J, with 9 bases between the two ends. CDR3 sequence (DNA): TGTGCCAGCAGTTCAATTTTCCCCTACAATGAGCAGTTCTTC. Its translation is CASSSIFPYNEQFF.

The chain is built from TRBV6-1 and TRBJ2-3; perhaps TRBD2 as D (5 bases). The V gene lost 0 bases and the J gene lost 9 bases, with 13 bases spanning the gap. The germline V gene has CDR1 MNHNS and CDR2 SASEGT. This CDR3 contains 14 residues. CDR3 amino acids: CASSEARVSVTQYF. The CDR3 DNA reads as TGTGCCAGCAGTGAAGCCCGTGTTAGCGTCACGCAGTATTTT.

The rearrangement links TRBV19 to TRBJ2-1; TRBD1 aligns across 7 bases. Germline values: CDR1 LNHDA, CDR2 SQIVND (reference sequence). The CDR3 is made up of 15 amino acids. The V gene end was trimmed by 4 bases and the J gene end by 6 bases; junction bases not matched to a gene: 9. The CDR3 here is CASSTRPGGINEQFF. CDR3 nucleotide sequence: TGTGCCAGTAGTACCCGCCCAGGGGGTATCAATGAGCAGTTCTTC.

The chain joins TRBV2 to TRBJ1-4; D gene ambiguous. The CDR3 length is 17 residues. Trimming took off 3 bases at V and 0 bases at J, with 14 bases between the two ends. Germline lookup yields CDR1 SNHLY and CDR2 FYNNEI. The CDR3, as DNA: TGTGCCAGCAGTGAGAGAGGGTATTCCTCAACTAATGAAAAACTGTTTTTT. This translates into CASSERGYSSTNEKLFF. The entire variable domain, with the rest obtained from reference TRBV2 and TRBJ1-4, is as follows: EPEVTQTPSHQVTQMGQEVILRCVPISNHLYFYWYRQILGQKVEFLVSFYNNEISEKSEIFDDQFSVERPDGSNFTLKIRSTKLEDSAMYFCASSERGYSSTNEKLFFGSGTQLSVL.